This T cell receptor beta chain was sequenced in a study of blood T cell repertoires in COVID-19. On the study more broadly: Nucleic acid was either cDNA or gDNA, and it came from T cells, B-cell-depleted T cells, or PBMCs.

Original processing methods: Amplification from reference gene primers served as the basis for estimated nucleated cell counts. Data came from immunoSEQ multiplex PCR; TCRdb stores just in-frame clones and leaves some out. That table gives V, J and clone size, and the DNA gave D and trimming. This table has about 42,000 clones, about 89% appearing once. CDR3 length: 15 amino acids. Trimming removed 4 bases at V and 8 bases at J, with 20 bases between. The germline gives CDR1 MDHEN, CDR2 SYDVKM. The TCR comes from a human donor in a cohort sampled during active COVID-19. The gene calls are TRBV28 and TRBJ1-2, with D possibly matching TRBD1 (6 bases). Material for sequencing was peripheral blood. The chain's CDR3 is CASSYAHTGIDGYTF. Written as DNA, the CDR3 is TGTGCCAGCAGTTATGCCCATACAGGGATTGACGGCTACACCTTC.